This TCR beta chain was identified during a study of T cell responses to AZD1222 COVID-19 vaccine. Study outcomes and limitations: Spike regions recognized by vaccine-associated CD4 TCRs spanned the protein, led by 160-218 and 743-854. Most donors were white British and more were female, and clonal diversity was possibly underestimated. Only a handful of AZD1222 recipients were seropositive at baseline. Spike-specific TCR depth and breadth grew after two AZD1222 doses.

Comments on this clone: The antigen is undetermined.

Germline lookup yields CDR1 SGHDT and CDR2 YYEEEE. Trimming took 5 bases from V and 5 from J, leaving 16 bases between them. The CDR3 runs 14 residues. Only in-frame clones appear in the TCRdb table, and some are missing; sequencing was by immunoSEQ multiplex PCR. The data contain approximately 130,000 clones, 93% of them seen just once; the ten biggest clones take up about 1%. The source of this sequence is an adult in good health. The starting material was peripheral blood, obtained on day 0 of AZD1222 vaccination. The chain uses TRBV5-6 and TRBJ2-5, with D hard to call. Here the CDR3 reads CASSLSYRVETQYF. DNA of the CDR3: TGTGCCAGCAGTCTAAGTTATCGTGTGGAGACCCAGTACTTC. The full variable domain, in which reference TRBV5-6 and TRBJ2-5 provide the parts outside the CDR3, is DAGVTQSPTHLIKTRGQQVTLRCSPKSGHDTVSWYQQALGQGPQFIFQYYEEEERQRGNFPDRFSGHQFPNYSSELNVNALLLGDSALYLCASSLSYRVETQYFGPGTRLLVL.